Following are 29 T cell receptor beta chains from one sample sequenced in a study of blood T cell repertoires in COVID-19. Some clones are missing from TCRdb's copy, which holds only in-frame ones; the method was immunoSEQ multiplex PCR. The table lists 270,000 or so clones, about 80% of them singletons. The sample taken for sequencing was peripheral blood. Receptors were obtained from a human donor in a cohort sampled during active COVID-19.

This clone occurred once. V is TRBV5-6 and J is TRBJ1-2, with 9 positions matching TRBD1. The CDR3 extends over 14 amino acids. Losses at the gene ends were 2 bases for V and 7 bases for J; bases not matched to a gene: 6. Germline lookup yields CDR1 SGHDT and CDR2 YYEEEE. The CDR3 loop is CASSLNRGLGGYTF. Written as DNA, the CDR3 is TGTGCCAGCAGCTTAAACAGGGGGCTGGGTGGCTACACCTTC. The full variable domain, its missing parts supplied by reference TRBV5-6 and TRBJ1-2, is DAGVTQSPTHLIKTRGQQVTLRCSPKSGHDTVSWYQQALGQGPQFIFQYYEEEERQRGNFPDRFSGHQFPNYSSELNVNALLLGDSALYLCASSLNRGLGGYTFGSGTRLTVV.

V gene TRBV28 combines with J gene TRBJ2-3; 8 positions match TRBD2. Trimming removed 7 bases from V and 1 base from J; junction bases left unmatched: 10. Germline assignment: CDR1 MDHEN and CDR2 SYDVKM. The CDR3 is 16 residues long. CDR3 loop: CASIFSGAVRTDTQYF. CDR3 DNA sequence: TGTGCCAGCATTTTTAGCGGGGCAGTTCGCACAGATACGCAGTATTTT. Supplemented by reference TRBV28 and TRBJ2-3, the full variable domain reads DVKVTQSSRYLVKRTGEKVFLECVQDMDHENMFWYRQDPGLGLRLIYFSYDVKMKEKGDIPEGYSVSREKKERFSLILESASTNQTSMYLCASIFSGAVRTDTQYFGPGTRLTVL.

The genes are TRBV4-3 and TRBJ1-2, with 7 nucleotides matching TRBD1. Germline V CDR1 and CDR2: LGHNA, YSLEER. There are 14 residues in the CDR3. Trimming took 0 bases from V and 6 from J; bases not matched to a gene: 4. CDR3 loop: CASSQDSQGDGYTF. CDR3 DNA: TGCGCCAGCAGCCAAGATAGCCAGGGGGATGGCTACACCTTC.

The gene calls are TRBV5-8 and TRBJ2-3, with 11 bases aligning to TRBD2. The CDR3 has 19 residues. Trimming removed 1 base from V and 0 bases from J; junction bases left unmatched: 10. CDR1 and CDR2 (germline): SGHTS, YDEGEE. The CDR3 region has the DNA TGTGCCAGCAGCTTGCCCGTGGGGCTAGCGGGAGGTAGCACAGATACGCAGTATTTT. This translates into CASSLPVGLAGGSTDTQYF. Drawing the rest from reference TRBV5-8 and TRBJ2-3, the complete variable domain is EAGVTQSPTHLIKTRGQQATLRCSPISGHTSVYWYQQALGLGLQFLLWYDEGEERNRGNFPPRFSGRQFPNYSSELNVNALELEDSALYLCASSLPVGLAGGSTDTQYFGPGTRLTVL.

The chain couples TRBV12-3 or TRBV12-4 to TRBJ1-1; 7 bases match TRBD1. After removal of 1 base from V and 11 bases from J, the junction contained 4 bases not matched to a gene. The CDR3 extends over 12 amino acids. CDR3 sequence: CASSLGQGRAFF. CDR3 nucleotide sequence: TGTGCCAGCAGTTTAGGACAGGGTAGGGCTTTCTTT.

V gene TRBV7-2 combines with J gene TRBJ1-1, with 8 positions matching TRBD1. Germline V gene data show CDR1 as SGHTA and CDR2 as FQGNSA. The CDR3 runs to 16 residues. After removal of 8 bases from V and 6 bases from J, the junction contained 17 bases not matched to a gene. The CDR3 region is CASCLGQGRYAPEAFF. The CDR3 DNA sequence: TGTGCCAGCTGCCTAGGACAGGGCCGTTACGCACCTGAAGCTTTCTTT.

The chain is built from TRBV6-1 and TRBJ2-1; 10 bases fit TRBD2. Germline CDR1 and CDR2: MNHNS and SASEGT. V gave up 2 bases and J gave up 6 bases; unmatched junction bases: 10. The CDR3 extends over 17 amino acids. Here the CDR3 DNA reads TGTGCCAGCAGTGAATATGGATGGGGACTAGCGCTCAATGAGCAGTTCTTC. Translation: CASSEYGWGLALNEQFF.

Comment on this clone: One end of the junction does not line up with germline, which may come from a read error. The V gene is TRBV7-7, the J gene TRBJ2-5, with D perhaps TRBD2 (5 bases). CDR3 length: 14 amino acids. Germline V lookup: CDR1 SSHAT, CDR2 FNYEAQ (reference sequence). In nucleotides, the CDR3 is TGTGCTAGCAGCTTAGTCGGGGATTTTGAGACCCAGTACTTC. This sequence encodes CASSLVGDFETQYF.

The V and J genes are TRBV6-2 or TRBV6-3 and TRBJ2-2; no firm D call. CDR1 and CDR2 (germline): MNHEY, SVGEGT. The length of the CDR3 is 13 residues. The V end lost 2 bases, the J end lost 9 bases, and 10 bases lay between the germline ends. CDR3 protein: CASSYDNLWELFF. The CDR3 nucleotides are TGTGCCAGCAGTTACGACAATTTGTGGGAGCTGTTTTTT.

The chain recombines TRBV10-1 with TRBJ1-3, with D perhaps matching TRBD1 (6 bases). Between the trimmed V and J ends, which lost 8 bases and 3 bases, there was a span of 8 bases. This CDR3 has 12 amino acids. CDR1 is WNHNN, CDR2 SYGVQD, per germline (reference sequence). CDR3 nucleotide sequence: TGCGCCAGCGGGGGACATGGAAACACCATATATTTT. Translated, it gives CASGGHGNTIYF.

This chain joins TRBV9 and TRBJ1-2, with 8 bases aligning to TRBD1. J gave up 2 bases and V 0 bases, and 0 bases lay outside the gene matches. Germline V gene data show CDR1 as SGDLS and CDR2 as YYNGEE. The CDR3 runs to 14 residues. The CDR3: CASSVGQGNYGYTF. CDR3 nucleotides: TGTGCCAGCAGCGTAGGACAGGGGAACTATGGCTACACCTTC.

The chain combines TRBV12-3 or TRBV12-4 with TRBJ1-1; 8 nucleotides agree with TRBD1. J gave up 7 bases and V 7 bases, and 8 bases lay outside the gene matches. The CDR3 is 13 amino acids. CDR3 amino acids: CASMGTGPIEAFF. The CDR3 nucleotides read TGTGCCAGCATGGGGACAGGCCCCATTGAAGCTTTCTTT.

V usage is TRBV18 and J usage is TRBJ1-2, with 9 bases matching TRBD1. This CDR3 region has 16 residues. After removal of 2 bases from V and 3 bases from J, the junction contained 7 bases not matched to a gene. In germline, CDR1 is KGHSH, CDR2 LQKENI. Here the CDR3 DNA reads TGTGCCAGCTCACCAAGCTACAGGGGGCGAGACTATGGCTACACCTTC. Its translation is CASSPSYRGRDYGYTF.

The rearrangement links TRBV6-5 to TRBJ1-2; no clear D gene. Germline loops: CDR1 MNHEY, CDR2 SVGAGI. The CDR3 consists of 12 residues. V was shortened by 3 bases and J by 5 bases, with 7 bases between the two germline ends. In DNA form, the CDR3 reads TGTGCCAGCAGTTATGGAGGTTATGGCTACACCTTC. It specifies CASSYGGYGYTF.

There are a few counts of this clone. The rearrangement links TRBV6-5 to TRBJ2-7; the D is unclear. The CDR3 consists of 13 residues. Per germline, CDR1 MNHEY and CDR2 SVGAGI. Deletions cut 6 bases from V and 3 bases from J, with 12 bases between. The CDR3: CASSPSESYEQYF. CDR3 sequence (DNA): TGTGCCAGCAGCCCGTCGGAGAGCTACGAGCAGTACTTC.

The V gene is TRBV29-1, the J gene TRBJ1-3, with D unclear. V was clipped by 5 bases and J by 0 bases, with 5 bases between them. Germline V gene lookup returns CDR1 SQVTM and CDR2 ANQGSEA. CDR3 length: 12 amino acids. Written as DNA, the CDR3 is TGCAGCGTTACGGTCTCTGGAAACACCATATATTTT. Amino acid sequence: CSVTVSGNTIYF.

This chain uses TRBV10-3 with TRBJ2-5, with 13 bases matching TRBD2. Germline V gene sequence: CDR1 ENHRY, CDR2 SYGVKD. V shed 6 bases, J shed 5 bases, and the junction held 9 bases outside the gene matches. The CDR3 consists of 16 residues. CDR3 residues: CAISRTSGGLPETQYF. In DNA, the CDR3 is TGTGCCATCAGCCGGACTAGCGGGGGCCTTCCGGAGACCCAGTACTTC.

The genes are TRBV7-3 and TRBJ2-5, with a possible D match to TRBD2 (5 bases). The germline gives CDR1 SGHTA, CDR2 FQGTGA. The V end lost 4 bases, the J end lost 1 base, and 10 bases lay between the germline ends. This CDR3 region has 14 residues. The CDR3 DNA reads TGTGCCAGCAGCTCCGGCGGGTTCCAAGAGACCCAGTACTTC. Residues: CASSSGGFQETQYF.

J is TRBJ2-7 and V is TRBV4-2, with 8 bases fitting TRBD2. The germline gives CDR1 LGHNA, CDR2 YNFKEQ. CDR3 length: 15 amino acids. J lost 1 base, V lost 2 bases, and 4 bases had no gene match. CDR3 coding DNA: TGTGCCAGCAGCCAAATTAGCGGGGATTCCTACGAGCAGTACTTC. Protein: CASSQISGDSYEQYF.

This clone has more than one count but fewer than ten. The chain carries TRBV6-6 and TRBJ1-2, with a tentative D call TRBD1 (5 bases). Between the trimmed V and J ends, which lost 2 bases and 6 bases, there was a span of 10 bases. The CDR3 sequence is 13 residues long. The V gene's germline CDR1 is MNHNY and CDR2 SVGAGI (reference sequence). CDR3 in amino acids: CASSYTRGNGYTF. The CDR3 region has the DNA TGTGCCAGCAGTTACACCCGGGGGAATGGCTACACCTTC.

The chain recombines TRBV27 with TRBJ2-1, with 9 bases that match TRBD2. The CDR3 is 17 amino acids. CDR1 is MNHEY and CDR2 is SMNVEV in the germline V gene (reference sequence). V shed 4 bases and J 10 bases; nucleotides not matched to a gene: 17. This CDR3 is CASSSPLVGGRAEEQFF. CDR3 DNA: TGTGCCAGCAGTTCTCCATTGGTTGGCGGGAGGGCGGAGGAGCAGTTCTTC.

The chain links TRBV4-3 to TRBJ1-2, with D maybe TRBD1 (6 bases). In germline, CDR1 is LGHNA, CDR2 YSLEER. V gave up 3 bases and J gave up 6 bases, with 17 bases separating them. The CDR3 totals 15 residues. This chain's CDR3 is CASSHLKRGLDGYTF. Written as DNA, the CDR3 is TGCGCCAGCAGCCACCTAAAGAGGGGGTTAGATGGCTACACCTTC.

The chain employs TRBV6-5 and TRBJ1-5; 8 bases fit TRBD1. CDR1 MNHEY and CDR2 SVGAGI come from the germline V gene. V lost 6 bases to trimming and J lost 4 bases; unmatched junction nucleotides: 8. The CDR3 is 15 amino acids. The CDR3 DNA is TGTGCCAGCAGACGACAGGGGATAAGGAATCAGCCCCAGCATTTT. This codes for CASRRQGIRNQPQHF.

The rearrangement joins TRBV19 to TRBJ1-1; TRBD1 matches 7 bases. Trimming removed 5 bases from V and 2 bases from J; junction bases left unmatched: 5. Germline CDR1 is LNHDA and CDR2 is SQIVND (reference sequence). The CDR3 covers 14 residues. The CDR3 sequence: CASSRGQLNTEAFF. CDR3 coding DNA: TGTGCCAGTAGTCGGGGACAGCTAAACACTGAAGCTTTCTTT.

The chain has TRBV6-2 or TRBV6-3 and TRBJ1-4, with D hard to call. Trimming removed 5 bases at V and 5 bases at J, with 18 bases between. The CDR3 is made up of 16 amino acids. Germline assignment: CDR1 MNHEY and CDR2 SVGEGT. This chain's CDR3 is CASSAPVHASNEKLFF. CDR3 sequence (DNA): TGTGCCAGCAGTGCACCGGTTCATGCCTCGAATGAAAAACTGTTTTTT.

The V call is TRBV6-6, the J call TRBJ2-7; TRBD1 might be the D (6 bases). The CDR3 has 13 residues. Trimming cost V 5 bases and J 3 bases, with 11 bases left between them. CDR1 is MNHNY and CDR2 is SVGAGI in the germline V gene (reference sequence). CDR3 protein: CASSLNRVYEQYF. DNA for the CDR3: TGTGCCAGCAGTCTTAACAGGGTCTACGAGCAGTACTTC.

This clone appeared once. The chain couples TRBV28 to TRBJ1-1; D possibly corresponds to TRBD1 (5 bases). CDR1 and CDR2 (germline): MDHEN, SYDVKM. The CDR3 covers 13 residues. V was pared by 6 bases and J by 4 bases, with 12 bases between. The CDR3 sequence is CASREDSLTEAFF. The CDR3 bases are TGTGCCAGCAGAGAAGACAGCCTCACTGAAGCTTTCTTT.

A single count supports this clone. This chain uses TRBV6-6 with TRBJ2-3; tentatively, D is TRBD2 (6 bases). Trimming removed 1 base at V and 2 bases at J, with 10 bases between. CDR3 length: 15 amino acids. The germline V gene has CDR1 MNHNY and CDR2 SVGAGI (reference sequence). CDR3 loop: CASSYLLAPTDTQYF. Here the CDR3 DNA reads TGTGCCAGCAGTTACTTACTAGCTCCCACAGATACGCAGTATTTT.

The chain has TRBV6-6 and TRBJ2-3, with D unclear. Germline CDR1 is MNHNY and CDR2 is SVGAGI (reference sequence). This CDR3 region has 14 residues. The CDR3 loop reads CATNRVMSTDTQYF. CDR3 sequence (DNA): TGTGCTACTAATCGGGTGATGAGCACAGATACGCAGTATTTT.